This entry lists 29 T cell receptor beta chains sequenced from one sample in a study of identical twins. TCRdb processed the 5' RACE reads anew with MiXCR; each CDR3 protein has one entry. Among roughly 350,000 distinct CDR3 sequences listed, around 9.7% were seen once. Material: naive T cells sorted from blood. These receptors came from a woman aged 45-60 years in good health.

Concerning this clonotype itself: At one end, the junction sequence differs from germline, possibly due to a read error. The chain is built from TRBV5-1 and TRBJ2-2; possible D gene TRBD2, 5 bases. The CDR3 extends over 13 amino acids. Germline assignment: CDR1 SGHRS and CDR2 YFSETQ. The CDR3 region is CARTVSNTGDLFF. DNA of the CDR3: TGCGCCAGGACCGTCTCGAACACCGGGGATCTGTTTTTT. Supplemented by reference TRBV5-1 and TRBJ2-2, the full variable domain reads KAGVTQTPRYLIKTRGQQVTLSCSPISGHRSVSWYQQTPGQGLQFLFEYFSETQRNKGNFPGRFSGRQFSNSRSEMNVSTLELGDSALYLCARTVSNTGDLFFGEGSRLTVL.

The chain links TRBV5-1 to TRBJ1-1; the D is unclear. CDR1 and CDR2 (germline): SGHRS, YFSETQ. The V and J ends lost 1 base and 3 bases respectively, with 13 bases between them. The CDR3 covers 15 residues. The CDR3 DNA reads as TGCGCCAGCAGCTTGTCGGCTCGCGGGGACACTGAAGCTTTCTTT. Its translation: CASSLSARGDTEAFF.

This clonotype was seen a few times. This chain links TRBV6-4 with TRBJ2-1, with TRBD2 matching 12 bases. CDR3 length equals 15 residues. Germline lookup yields CDR1 MRHNA and CDR2 SNTAGT. J lost 3 bases, V lost 6 bases, and 3 bases had no gene match. The CDR3 DNA follows: TGTGCCAGCAGCACTAGCGGGGGGAACTACAATGAGCAGTTCTTC. It yields the protein CASSTSGGNYNEQFF.

CDR3 DNA sequence: TGTGCCAGCAGTTACAGGGCTAGCGGGAGGGGAAGCAATGAGCAGTTCTTC. Its translation is CASSYRASGRGSNEQFF. The chain couples TRBV6-5 to TRBJ2-1; TRBD2 aligns across 12 bases. In germline, CDR1 is MNHEY, CDR2 SVGAGI. Unmatched junction bases numbered 8, after V lost 2 bases and J lost 6 bases. There are 17 residues in the CDR3.

This clonotype was counted a few times. The chain joins TRBV21-1 to TRBJ2-1; the table's D call of TRBD1 was not tested on the DNA. TRBV21-1 represents a pseudogene. This CDR3 contains 18 residues. The CDR3 region is CASSKVWAQVISYNEQFF. In DNA, the CDR3 is TGTGCCAGCAGCAAAGTTTGGGCACAGGTAATTTCCTACAATGAGCAGTTCTTC.

This clonotype has more than one count but fewer than ten. The chain employs TRBV7-6 and TRBJ2-5; 10 bases agree with TRBD2. Germline V gives CDR1 SGHVS, CDR2 FNYEAQ. The CDR3 contains 17 residues. The V segment lost 1 base and the J segment 5 bases; nucleotides outside the gene matches: 10. CDR3 in DNA: TGTGCCAGCAGCTTAGTGGCTAGCGGGAGCCTCGGGGAGACCCAGTACTTC. Its protein is CASSLVASGSLGETQYF.

This clonotype was recorded a few times. The gene calls are TRBV10-3 and TRBJ2-5; 9 nucleotides match TRBD1. This CDR3 comprises 14 residues. The trim removed 8 bases at V and 9 bases at J, leaving 13 bases unmatched. Germline loops: CDR1 ENHRY, CDR2 SYGVKD. In DNA, the CDR3 is TGTGCCATCTGCCAGACAGGGGGGTCGCGGGCCCAGTACTTC. This encodes CAICQTGGSRAQYF.

V is TRBV2 and J is TRBJ2-5; 9 nucleotides match TRBD2. Germline V gene data show CDR1 as SNHLY and CDR2 as FYNNEI. CDR3 length equals 15 residues. V gave up 10 bases and J gave up 4 bases; unmatched junction bases: 13. The CDR3 DNA is TGTGCCACCAAGTCCCGGACTAGCGCTCGAGAGACCCAGTACTTC. This codes for CATKSRTSARETQYF.

This clonotype was picked up a small number of times. The rearrangement uses TRBV9 and TRBJ2-6; tentative D call: TRBD1 (6 bases). The germline V and J ends were trimmed by 0 bases and 2 bases, with 9 bases remaining between them. CDR1 and CDR2 from the germline V gene are SGDLS and YYNGEE. The CDR3 is 16 residues long. The CDR3: CASSVERGTGANVLTF. In DNA form, the CDR3 reads TGTGCCAGCAGCGTAGAAAGGGGGACTGGGGCCAACGTCCTGACTTTC.

CDR3 loop: CASRPPSNTGELFF. CDR3 nucleotide sequence: TGTGCCAGCAGGCCCCCTTCCAACACCGGGGAGCTGTTTTTT. The rearrangement uses TRBV12-3 or TRBV12-4 and TRBJ2-2; unclear D gene. The germline V and J ends were trimmed by 6 bases and 2 bases, with 10 bases remaining between them. This CDR3 contains 14 residues.

The chain combines TRBV7-2 with TRBJ2-1, with 7 bases lining up with TRBD2. The V gene end was trimmed by 11 bases and the J gene end by 7 bases; junction bases not matched to a gene: 11. Per germline, CDR1 SGHTA and CDR2 FQGNSA. The CDR3 loop spans 13 amino acids. CDR3 residues: CALPGGVGNEQFF. The CDR3 DNA follows: TGTGCCCTCCCGGGGGGAGTGGGAAATGAGCAGTTCTTC.

In its sample, this clonotype was seen many times. The chain joins TRBV6-5 to TRBJ1-3; D unclear. Germline V gene data show CDR1 as MNHEY and CDR2 as SVGAGI. The CDR3 covers 13 residues. The V end was cut by 6 bases, the J end by 0 bases, with 6 bases between. The CDR3 nucleotides read TGTGCCAGCAGGTACAACTCTGGAAACACCATATATTTT. Protein product: CASRYNSGNTIYF.

This clonotype was seen more than once but under ten times. The chain carries TRBV10-3 and TRBJ2-2, with 11 bases fitting TRBD2. This CDR3 region has 14 residues. Trimming cost V 11 bases and J 7 bases; bases outside gene matches: 9. Germline assignment: CDR1 ENHRY and CDR2 SYGVKD. CDR3 sequence (DNA): TGTGCCGTCCGACTAGCGGGAACTTTCGGGGAGCTGTTTTTT. It translates to CAVRLAGTFGELFF.

This chain joins TRBV25-1 and TRBJ2-1; TRBD1 agrees at 11 bases. The CDR3 is made up of 16 amino acids. With 4 bases clipped from V and 7 bases from J, the junction kept 9 bases outside the gene matches. From germline, CDR1 is MGHDK and CDR2 SYGVNS. This CDR3 reads CASSVVSGQGGNEQFF. CDR3 sequence (DNA): TGTGCCAGCAGTGTTGTATCGGGACAGGGGGGGAATGAGCAGTTCTTC.

The CDR3 is CASSVDSYGYTF. The DNA for the CDR3 is TGTGCCAGCAGCGTAGACAGCTATGGCTACACCTTC. V and J are TRBV7-9 and TRBJ1-2; tentative D call: TRBD1 (5 bases). The CDR3 covers 12 residues. Trimming removed 5 bases at V and 4 bases at J, with 8 bases between. In germline, CDR1 is SEHNR, CDR2 FQNEAQ (reference sequence).

This clonotype turned up a few times. The chain employs TRBV11-2 and TRBJ2-1; maybe TRBD2 (6 bases). Trimming shortened V by 0 bases and J by 8 bases, and 20 bases separated the two germline ends. The CDR3 sequence is 17 residues long. Germline CDR1 is SGHAT and CDR2 is FQNNGV. DNA for the CDR3: TGTGCCAGCAGCTTAGATCTGGGGCGGGGTTTGAGGGATGAGCAGTTCTTC. It is translated as CASSLDLGRGLRDEQFF.

The rearrangement links TRBV4-1 to TRBJ1-1, with D uncertain. V was shortened by 1 base and J by 10 bases, with 10 bases between the two germline ends. Germline V gene lookup returns CDR1 MGHRA and CDR2 YSYEKL. The CDR3 length is 12 residues. Written as DNA, the CDR3 is TGCGCCAGCAGCCAAGTTCCGGGAGGAGCTTTCTTT. Translation gives CASSQVPGGAFF.

This clonotype was detected only a few times. The rearrangement links TRBV28 to TRBJ1-2, with D possibly matching TRBD1 (6 bases). The V gene's germline CDR1 is MDHEN and CDR2 SYDVKM. The CDR3 sequence is 14 residues long. Trimming took 6 bases from V and 5 from J, leaving 16 bases between them. The CDR3 reads CASSSPGVSYGYTF. Here the CDR3 DNA reads TGTGCCAGCAGCAGCCCAGGGGTGTCTTATGGCTACACCTTC.

Only a few counts were recorded for this clonotype. V gene TRBV29-1 combines with J gene TRBJ2-7, with 8 positions matching TRBD2. The CDR3 covers 12 residues. Germline-derived CDR1 and CDR2 are SQVTM and ANQGSEA. The V segment lost 7 bases and the J segment 2 bases; nucleotides outside the gene matches: 4. CDR3 loop: CSAQTSAYEQYF. In nucleotides, the CDR3 is TGCAGCGCTCAGACTAGCGCCTACGAGCAGTACTTC.

The gene calls are TRBV10-3 and TRBJ1-4; unclear D gene. Trimming shortened V by 4 bases and J by 4 bases, and 10 bases separated the two germline ends. There are 14 residues in the CDR3. The germline V gene has CDR1 ENHRY and CDR2 SYGVKD. The CDR3 loop reads CAISGAGSNEKLFF. The DNA of the CDR3 is TGTGCCATCAGTGGGGCGGGGAGTAATGAAAAACTGTTTTTT.

This clonotype appeared a few times. This sequence joins TRBV4-2 and TRBJ1-2, with D possibly matching TRBD1 (6 bases). The CDR3 extends over 15 amino acids. Trimming cost V 1 base and J 2 bases, with 11 bases left between them. Germline values: CDR1 LGHNA, CDR2 YNFKEQ. As DNA, the CDR3 is TGTGCCAGCAGCCAAGCAAGGACAGCAAACTATGGCTACACCTTC. This codes for CASSQARTANYGYTF.

This clonotype was recorded a few times. This chain joins TRBV7-8 and TRBJ1-2, with 7 bases that match TRBD1. The CDR3 extends over 13 amino acids. V gave up 5 bases and J gave up 8 bases; unmatched junction bases: 8. The V gene's germline CDR1 is SGHVS and CDR2 FQNEAQ. CDR3 sequence (DNA): TGTGCCAGCAGCCTAGGGACAGTGGGAGGCTACACCTTC. It is translated as CASSLGTVGGYTF.

The sample holds many counts of this clonotype. The chain uses TRBV12-3 or TRBV12-4 and TRBJ2-2; 9 bases are shared with TRBD2. Losses at the gene ends were 6 bases for V and 3 bases for J; bases not matched to a gene: 5. The CDR3 consists of 15 residues. CDR3 nucleotides: TGTGCCAGCAGCTCGGCGGGAGGGCACACCGGGGAGCTGTTTTTT. It codes for CASSSAGGHTGELFF.

This clonotype was seen ten or more times. This CDR3 reads CSVVLQAYEQYF. The CDR3 bases are TGCAGCGTGGTTCTCCAGGCCTACGAGCAGTACTTC. V and J are TRBV29-1 and TRBJ2-7; the D is unclear. Germline CDR1 and CDR2: SQVTM and ANQGSEA. Trimming took off 6 bases at V and 2 bases at J, with 11 bases between the two ends. CDR3 length equals 12 residues.

The chain joins TRBV5-1 to TRBJ2-7; the D gene is possibly TRBD1 (5 bases). The germline gives CDR1 SGHRS, CDR2 YFSETQ. The CDR3 has 12 residues. Trimming took 4 bases from V and 4 from J, leaving 9 bases between them. The CDR3 sequence: CASSKDSYEQYF. For the CDR3, the DNA is TGCGCCAGCAGCAAAGACAGTTACGAGCAGTACTTC. The full variable domain, with the rest looked up from reference TRBV5-1 and TRBJ2-7, is KAGVTQTPRYLIKTRGQQVTLSCSPISGHRSVSWYQQTPGQGLQFLFEYFSETQRNKGNFPGRFSGRQFSNSRSEMNVSTLELGDSALYLCASSKDSYEQYFGPGTRLTVT.

This clonotype came up a few times. The V and J genes are TRBV18 and TRBJ1-1; TRBD1 aligns across 8 bases. Trimming cost V 4 bases and J 10 bases; bases outside gene matches: 11. This CDR3 is built from 14 residues. Germline CDR1 and CDR2: KGHSH and LQKENI. CDR3 sequence reads: CASSLSTGELAAFF. CDR3 in DNA: TGTGCCAGCTCACTCTCGACAGGGGAGTTGGCAGCTTTCTTT.

The chain carries TRBV12-3 or TRBV12-4 and TRBJ2-7; 8 positions match TRBD2. J gave up 5 bases and V 6 bases, and 6 bases lay outside the gene matches. The length of the CDR3 is 13 residues. The CDR3 loop is CASSPGGANEQYF. CDR3 nucleotide sequence: TGTGCCAGCAGCCCCGGGGGGGCAAACGAGCAGTACTTC.

This clonotype was picked up a small number of times. V is TRBV12-3 or TRBV12-4 and J is TRBJ2-7; unclear D gene. V lost 3 bases to trimming and J lost 2 bases, with 8 bases between them. There are 13 residues in the CDR3. CDR3 sequence (DNA): TGTGCCAGCAGTTTTCCAGGAACCTACGAGCAGTACTTC. Its protein is CASSFPGTYEQYF.

This clonotype turned up a few times. The V gene is TRBV24-1, the J gene TRBJ2-1; 7 bases are shared with TRBD2. Germline V lookup: CDR1 KGHDR, CDR2 SFDVKD. V lost 1 base to trimming and J lost 0 bases; unmatched junction nucleotides: 8. This CDR3 region has 18 residues. This chain's CDR3 is CATSDLLANFNSYNEQFF. CDR3 sequence (DNA): TGTGCCACCAGTGATTTACTAGCGAACTTTAACTCCTACAATGAGCAGTTCTTC.